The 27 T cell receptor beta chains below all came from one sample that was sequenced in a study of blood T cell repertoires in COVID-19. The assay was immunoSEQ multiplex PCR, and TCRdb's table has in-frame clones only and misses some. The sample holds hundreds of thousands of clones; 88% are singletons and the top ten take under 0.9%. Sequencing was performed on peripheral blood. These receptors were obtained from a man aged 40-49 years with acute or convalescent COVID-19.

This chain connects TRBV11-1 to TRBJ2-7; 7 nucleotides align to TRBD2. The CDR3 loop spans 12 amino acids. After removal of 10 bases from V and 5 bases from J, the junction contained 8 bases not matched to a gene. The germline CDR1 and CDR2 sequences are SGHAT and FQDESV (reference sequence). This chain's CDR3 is CATGRAVHEQYF. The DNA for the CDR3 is TGTGCCACGGGGAGGGCCGTCCACGAGCAGTACTTC.

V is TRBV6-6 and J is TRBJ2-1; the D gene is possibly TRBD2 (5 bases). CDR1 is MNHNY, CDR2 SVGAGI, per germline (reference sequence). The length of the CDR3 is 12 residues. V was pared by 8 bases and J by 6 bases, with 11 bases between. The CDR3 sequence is CASEGAGNEQFF. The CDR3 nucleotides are TGTGCCAGCGAGGGTGCGGGCAATGAGCAGTTCTTC.

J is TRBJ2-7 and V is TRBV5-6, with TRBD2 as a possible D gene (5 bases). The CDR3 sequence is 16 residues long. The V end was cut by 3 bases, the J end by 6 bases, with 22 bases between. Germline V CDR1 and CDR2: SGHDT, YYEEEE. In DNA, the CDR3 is TGTGCCAGCAGCTCCCTCAGCGGCCGGACGGCGGGCGAGCAGTACTTC. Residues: CASSSLSGRTAGEQYF.

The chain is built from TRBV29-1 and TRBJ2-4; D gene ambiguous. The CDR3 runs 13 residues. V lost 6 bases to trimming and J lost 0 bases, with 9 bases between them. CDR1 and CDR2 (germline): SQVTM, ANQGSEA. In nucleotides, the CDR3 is TGCAGCGTCCACAGTCTAGCCAAAAACATTCAGTACTTC. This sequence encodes CSVHSLAKNIQYF. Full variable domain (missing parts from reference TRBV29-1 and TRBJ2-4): SAVISQKPSRDICQRGTSLTIQCQVDSQVTMMFWYRQQPGQSLTLIATANQGSEATYESGFVIDKFPISRPNLTFSTLTVSNMSPEDSSIYLCSVHSLAKNIQYFGAGTRLSVL.

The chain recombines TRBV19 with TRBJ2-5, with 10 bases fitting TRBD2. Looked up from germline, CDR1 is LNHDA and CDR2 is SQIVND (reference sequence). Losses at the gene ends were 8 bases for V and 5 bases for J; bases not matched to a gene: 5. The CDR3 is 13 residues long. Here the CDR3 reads CASSSGSMETQYF. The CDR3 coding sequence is TGTGCCAGTTCTAGCGGGAGTATGGAGACCCAGTACTTC.

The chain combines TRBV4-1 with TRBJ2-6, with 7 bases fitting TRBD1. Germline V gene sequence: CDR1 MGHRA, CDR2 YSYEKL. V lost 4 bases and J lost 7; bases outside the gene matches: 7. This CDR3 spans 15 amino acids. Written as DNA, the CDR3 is TGCGCCAGCAGCCCCCCCGGGACAGAAGCCAACGTCCTGACTTTC. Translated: CASSPPGTEANVLTF.

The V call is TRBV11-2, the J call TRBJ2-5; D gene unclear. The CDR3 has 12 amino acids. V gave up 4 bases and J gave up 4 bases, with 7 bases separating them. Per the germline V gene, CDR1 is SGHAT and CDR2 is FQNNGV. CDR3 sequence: CASSSFPETQYF. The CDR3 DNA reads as TGTGCCAGCAGCTCTTTCCCAGAGACCCAGTACTTC.

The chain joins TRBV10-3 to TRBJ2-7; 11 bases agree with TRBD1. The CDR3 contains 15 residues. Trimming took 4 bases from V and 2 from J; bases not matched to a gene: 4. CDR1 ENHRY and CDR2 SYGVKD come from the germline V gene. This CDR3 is CAISGPGQGAYEQYF. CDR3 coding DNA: TGTGCCATCAGTGGCCCGGGACAGGGGGCCTACGAGCAGTACTTC.

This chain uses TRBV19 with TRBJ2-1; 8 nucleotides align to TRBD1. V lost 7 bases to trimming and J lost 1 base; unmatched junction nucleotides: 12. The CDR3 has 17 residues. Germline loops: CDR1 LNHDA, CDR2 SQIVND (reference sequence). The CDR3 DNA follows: TGTGCCAGTACACCGGGACAGGATGATTTTTCCTACAATGAGCAGTTCTTC. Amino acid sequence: CASTPGQDDFSYNEQFF.

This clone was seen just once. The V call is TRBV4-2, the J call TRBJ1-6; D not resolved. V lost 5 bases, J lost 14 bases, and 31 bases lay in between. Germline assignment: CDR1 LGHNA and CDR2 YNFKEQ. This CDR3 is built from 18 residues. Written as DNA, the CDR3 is TGTGCCAGCAGCTCCGACGGCCGGGGAGGCGAGGCGTTTATGGCCCTCCACTTT. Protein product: CASSSDGRGGEAFMALHF.

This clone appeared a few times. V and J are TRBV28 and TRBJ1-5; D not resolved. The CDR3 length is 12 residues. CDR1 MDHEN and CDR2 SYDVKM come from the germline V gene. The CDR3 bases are TGTGCATTGAGCGCTTGGGATCAGCCCCAGCATTTT. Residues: CALSAWDQPQHF.

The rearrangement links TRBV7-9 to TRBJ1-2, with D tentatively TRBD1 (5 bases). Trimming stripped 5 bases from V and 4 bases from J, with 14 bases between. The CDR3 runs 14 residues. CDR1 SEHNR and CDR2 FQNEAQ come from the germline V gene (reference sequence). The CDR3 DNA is TGTGCCAGCAGCGCACGTGACAGCTTCTATGGCTACACCTTC. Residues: CASSARDSFYGYTF. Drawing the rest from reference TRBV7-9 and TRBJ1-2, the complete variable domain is DTGVSQNPRHKITKRGQNVTFRCDPISEHNRLYWYRQTLGQGPEFLTYFQNEAQLEKSRLLSDRFSAERPKGSFSTLEIQRTEQGDSAMYLCASSARDSFYGYTFGSGTRLTVV.

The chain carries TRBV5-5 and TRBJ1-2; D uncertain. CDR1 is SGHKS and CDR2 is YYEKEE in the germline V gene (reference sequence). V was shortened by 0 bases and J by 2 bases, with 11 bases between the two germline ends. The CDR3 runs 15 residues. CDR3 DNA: TGTGCCAGCAGCTTGGAGGCGGGGAGAAACTATGGCTACACCTTC. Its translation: CASSLEAGRNYGYTF.

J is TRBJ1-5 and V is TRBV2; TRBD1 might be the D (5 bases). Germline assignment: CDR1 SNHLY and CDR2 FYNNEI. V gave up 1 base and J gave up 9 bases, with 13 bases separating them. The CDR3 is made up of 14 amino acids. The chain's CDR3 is CASSEVRGVRPQHF. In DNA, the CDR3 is TGTGCCAGCAGTGAAGTTCGGGGGGTTCGGCCCCAGCATTTT.

This CDR3 is CAWGQGAYGYTF. The CDR3 region has the DNA TGTGCCTGGGGACAGGGGGCCTATGGCTACACCTTC. The chain links TRBV30 to TRBJ1-2, with TRBD1 matching over 11 bases. Germline V gene lookup returns CDR1 GTSNPN and CDR2 SVGIG (reference sequence). This CDR3 spans 12 amino acids. The V segment lost 5 bases and the J segment 4 bases; nucleotides outside the gene matches: 0.

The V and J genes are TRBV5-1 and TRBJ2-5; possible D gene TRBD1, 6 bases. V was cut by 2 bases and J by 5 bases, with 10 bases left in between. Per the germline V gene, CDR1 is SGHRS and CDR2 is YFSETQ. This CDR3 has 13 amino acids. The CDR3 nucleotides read TGCGCCAGCAGCTTCCCAGGGGCGGAGACCCAGTACTTC. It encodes CASSFPGAETQYF. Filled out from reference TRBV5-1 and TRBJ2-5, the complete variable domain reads KAGVTQTPRYLIKTRGQQVTLSCSPISGHRSVSWYQQTPGQGLQFLFEYFSETQRNKGNFPGRFSGRQFSNSRSEMNVSTLELGDSALYLCASSFPGAETQYFGPGTRLLVL.

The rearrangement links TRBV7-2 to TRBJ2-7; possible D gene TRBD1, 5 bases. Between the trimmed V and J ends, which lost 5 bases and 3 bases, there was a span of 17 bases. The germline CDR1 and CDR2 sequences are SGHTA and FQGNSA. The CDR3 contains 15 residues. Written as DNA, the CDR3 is TGTGCCAGCAGCCAAACCTCCGACAGAATCTACGAGCAGTACTTC. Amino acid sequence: CASSQTSDRIYEQYF.

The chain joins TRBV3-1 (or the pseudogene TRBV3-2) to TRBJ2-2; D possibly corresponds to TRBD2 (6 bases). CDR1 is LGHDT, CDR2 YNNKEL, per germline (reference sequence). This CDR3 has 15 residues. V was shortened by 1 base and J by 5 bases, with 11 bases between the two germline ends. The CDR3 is CASSQGAGRTGELFF. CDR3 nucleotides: TGTGCCAGCAGCCAAGGGGCAGGGAGGACCGGGGAGCTGTTTTTT.

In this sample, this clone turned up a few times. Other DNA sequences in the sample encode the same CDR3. The CDR3 protein is CASSLDRGNEQYF. In DNA form, the CDR3 reads TGTGCCAGCAGTTTGGACAGGGGAAACGAGCAGTACTTC. The genes are TRBV12-3 or TRBV12-4 and TRBJ2-7; 9 positions match TRBD1. CDR3 length: 13 amino acids. V lost 3 bases and J lost 5; bases outside the gene matches: 2.

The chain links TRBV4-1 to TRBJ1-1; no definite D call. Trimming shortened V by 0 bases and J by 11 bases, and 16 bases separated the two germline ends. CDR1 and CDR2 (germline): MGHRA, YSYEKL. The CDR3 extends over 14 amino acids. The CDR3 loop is CASSQDALDLGAFF. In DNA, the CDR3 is TGCGCCAGCAGCCAAGATGCGCTGGACTTAGGGGCTTTCTTT.

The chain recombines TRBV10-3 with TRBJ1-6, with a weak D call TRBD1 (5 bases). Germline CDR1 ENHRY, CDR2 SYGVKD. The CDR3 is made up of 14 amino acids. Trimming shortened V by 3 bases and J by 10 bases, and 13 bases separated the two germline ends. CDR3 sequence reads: CAISDSAGNSPLHF. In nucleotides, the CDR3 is TGTGCCATCAGTGATTCCGCAGGGAACTCACCCCTCCACTTT.

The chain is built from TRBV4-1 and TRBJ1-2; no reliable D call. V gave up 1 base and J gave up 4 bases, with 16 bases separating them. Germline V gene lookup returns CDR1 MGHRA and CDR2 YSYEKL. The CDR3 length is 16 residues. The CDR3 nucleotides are TGCGCCAGCAGCCAAGTCCCTCGGGAGGGCCCCTATGGCTACACCTTC. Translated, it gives CASSQVPREGPYGYTF.

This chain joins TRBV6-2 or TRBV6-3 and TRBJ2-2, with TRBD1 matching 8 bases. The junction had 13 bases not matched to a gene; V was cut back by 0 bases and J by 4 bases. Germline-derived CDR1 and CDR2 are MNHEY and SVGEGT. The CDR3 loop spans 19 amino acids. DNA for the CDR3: TGTGCCAGCAGTTACTCGAGGGGCAGGGGGCGGCAAGTCACCGGGGAGCTGTTTTTT. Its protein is CASSYSRGRGRQVTGELFF.

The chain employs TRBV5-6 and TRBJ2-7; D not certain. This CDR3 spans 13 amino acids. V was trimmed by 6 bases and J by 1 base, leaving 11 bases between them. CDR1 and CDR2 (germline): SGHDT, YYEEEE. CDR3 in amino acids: CASNDDTSYEQYF. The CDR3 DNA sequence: TGTGCCAGCAACGACGACACGTCCTACGAGCAGTACTTC.

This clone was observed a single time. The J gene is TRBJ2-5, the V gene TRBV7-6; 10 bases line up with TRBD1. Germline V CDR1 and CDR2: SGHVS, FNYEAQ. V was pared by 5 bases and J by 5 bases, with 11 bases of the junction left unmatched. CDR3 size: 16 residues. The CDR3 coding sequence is TGTGCCAGCAGCCCCTCGACAGGGGGCAGGTGGGAGACCCAGTACTTC. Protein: CASSPSTGGRWETQYF.

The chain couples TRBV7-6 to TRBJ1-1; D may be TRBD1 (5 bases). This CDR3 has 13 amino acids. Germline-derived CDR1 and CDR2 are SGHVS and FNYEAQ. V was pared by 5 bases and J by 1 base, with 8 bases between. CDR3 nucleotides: TGTGCCAGCAGCGCGGGGCCGAACACTGAAGCTTTCTTT. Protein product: CASSAGPNTEAFF.

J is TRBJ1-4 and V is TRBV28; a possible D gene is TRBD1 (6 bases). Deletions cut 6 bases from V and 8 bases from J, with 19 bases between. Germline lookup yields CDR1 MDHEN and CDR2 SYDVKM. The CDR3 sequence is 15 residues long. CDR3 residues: CASRSSGVGGEKLFF. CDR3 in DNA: TGTGCCAGCAGGTCGTCAGGGGTGGGTGGAGAAAAACTGTTTTTT.